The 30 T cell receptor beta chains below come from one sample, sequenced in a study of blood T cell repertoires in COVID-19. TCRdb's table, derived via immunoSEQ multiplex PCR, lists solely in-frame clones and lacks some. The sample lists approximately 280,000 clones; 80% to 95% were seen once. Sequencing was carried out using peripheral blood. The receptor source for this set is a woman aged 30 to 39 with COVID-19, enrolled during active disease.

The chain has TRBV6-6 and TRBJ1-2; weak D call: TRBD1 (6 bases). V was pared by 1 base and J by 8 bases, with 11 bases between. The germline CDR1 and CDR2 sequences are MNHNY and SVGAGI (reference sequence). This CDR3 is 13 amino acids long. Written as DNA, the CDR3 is TGTGCCAGCAGTTACTACAGGGATGGGGGCTACACCTTC. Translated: CASSYYRDGGYTF.

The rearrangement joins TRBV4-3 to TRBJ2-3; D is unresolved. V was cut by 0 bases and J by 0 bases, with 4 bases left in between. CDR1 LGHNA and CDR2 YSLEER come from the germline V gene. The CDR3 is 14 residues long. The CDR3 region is CASSQDGSTDTQYF. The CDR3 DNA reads TGCGCCAGCAGCCAAGACGGGAGCACAGATACGCAGTATTTT.

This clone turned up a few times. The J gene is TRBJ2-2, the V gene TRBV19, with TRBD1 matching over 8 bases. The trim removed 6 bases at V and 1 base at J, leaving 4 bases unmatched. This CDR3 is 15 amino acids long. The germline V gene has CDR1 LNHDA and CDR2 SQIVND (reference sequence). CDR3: CASRQGTGNTGELFF. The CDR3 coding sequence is TGTGCCAGTAGGCAGGGGACAGGGAACACCGGGGAGCTGTTTTTT.

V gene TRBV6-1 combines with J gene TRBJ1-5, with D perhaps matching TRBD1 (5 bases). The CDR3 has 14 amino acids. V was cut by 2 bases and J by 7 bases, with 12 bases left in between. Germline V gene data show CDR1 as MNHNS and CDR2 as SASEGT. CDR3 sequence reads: CASSEFSGLQPQHF. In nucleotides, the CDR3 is TGTGCCAGCAGTGAATTTTCAGGGTTGCAGCCCCAGCATTTT.

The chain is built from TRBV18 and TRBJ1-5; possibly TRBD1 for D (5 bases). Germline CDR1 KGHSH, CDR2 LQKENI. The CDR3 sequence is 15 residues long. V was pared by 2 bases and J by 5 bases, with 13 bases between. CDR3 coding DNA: TGTGCCAGCTCACCAATGGCAGGGCAGCATCAGCCCCAGCATTTT. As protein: CASSPMAGQHQPQHF. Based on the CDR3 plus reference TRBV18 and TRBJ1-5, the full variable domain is NAGVMQNPRHLVRRRGQEARLRCSPMKGHSHVYWYRQLPEEGLKFMVYLQKENIIDESGMPKERFSAEFPKEGPSILRIQQVVRGDSAAYFCASSPMAGQHQPQHFGDGTRLSIL.

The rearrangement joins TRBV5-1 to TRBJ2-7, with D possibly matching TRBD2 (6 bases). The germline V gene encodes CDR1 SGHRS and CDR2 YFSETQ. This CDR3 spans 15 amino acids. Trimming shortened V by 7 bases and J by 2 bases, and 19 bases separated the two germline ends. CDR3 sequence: CASGRDGGGAYEQYF. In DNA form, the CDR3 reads TGCGCCAGCGGGCGAGACGGAGGCGGGGCCTACGAGCAGTACTTC. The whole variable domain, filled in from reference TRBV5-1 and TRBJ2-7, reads KAGVTQTPRYLIKTRGQQVTLSCSPISGHRSVSWYQQTPGQGLQFLFEYFSETQRNKGNFPGRFSGRQFSNSRSEMNVSTLELGDSALYLCASGRDGGGAYEQYFGPGTRLTVT.

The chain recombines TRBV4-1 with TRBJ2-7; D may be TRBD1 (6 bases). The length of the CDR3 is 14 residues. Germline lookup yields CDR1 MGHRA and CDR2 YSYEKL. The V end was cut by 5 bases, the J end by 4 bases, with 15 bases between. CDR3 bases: TGCGCCAGCAGCATCTCAGGGGATGAGTACGAGCAGTACTTC. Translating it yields CASSISGDEYEQYF.

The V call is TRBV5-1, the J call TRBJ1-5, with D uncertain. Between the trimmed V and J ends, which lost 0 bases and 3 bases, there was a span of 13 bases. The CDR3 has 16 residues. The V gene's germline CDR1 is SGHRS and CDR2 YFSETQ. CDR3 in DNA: TGCGCCAGCAGCTTGGGTTCCGCCAGGATCAATCAGCCCCAGCATTTT. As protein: CASSLGSARINQPQHF. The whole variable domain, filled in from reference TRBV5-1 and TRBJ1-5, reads KAGVTQTPRYLIKTRGQQVTLSCSPISGHRSVSWYQQTPGQGLQFLFEYFSETQRNKGNFPGRFSGRQFSNSRSEMNVSTLELGDSALYLCASSLGSARINQPQHFGDGTRLSIL.

In nucleotides, the CDR3 is TGTGCCAGTAGTATACTGGCAGGCTTTCAGCCCCAGCATTTT. Translation gives CASSILAGFQPQHF. V usage is TRBV19 and J usage is TRBJ1-5; unclear D gene. Germline CDR1 is LNHDA and CDR2 is SQIVND (reference sequence). The CDR3 is made up of 14 amino acids. V dropped 2 bases and J dropped 6 bases, with 11 bases sitting between them. The variable domain in full, with the rest retrieved from reference TRBV19 and TRBJ1-5, is DGGITQSPKYLFRKEGQNVTLSCEQNLNHDAMYWYRQDPGQGLRLIYYSQIVNDFQKGDIAEGYSVSREKKESFPLTVTSAQKNPTAFYLCASSILAGFQPQHFGDGTRLSIL.

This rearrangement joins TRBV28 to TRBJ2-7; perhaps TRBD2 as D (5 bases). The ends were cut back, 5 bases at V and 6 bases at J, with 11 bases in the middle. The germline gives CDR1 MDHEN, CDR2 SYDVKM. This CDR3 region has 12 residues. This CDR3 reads CASSPREGEQYF. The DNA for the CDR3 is TGTGCCAGCAGTCCCCGTGAGGGCGAGCAGTACTTC.

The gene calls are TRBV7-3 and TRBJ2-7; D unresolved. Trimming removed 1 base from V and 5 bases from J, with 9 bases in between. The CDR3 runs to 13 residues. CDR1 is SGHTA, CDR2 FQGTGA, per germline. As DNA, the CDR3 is TGTGCCAGCAGCTTAAACCCTGAGGACGAGCAGTACTTC. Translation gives CASSLNPEDEQYF.

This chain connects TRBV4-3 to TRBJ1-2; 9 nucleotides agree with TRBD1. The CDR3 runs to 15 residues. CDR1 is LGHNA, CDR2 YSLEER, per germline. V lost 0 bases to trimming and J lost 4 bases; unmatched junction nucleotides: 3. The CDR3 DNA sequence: TGCGCCAGCAGCCAAGACCCGGGACAGGGCTATGGCTACACCTTC. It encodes CASSQDPGQGYGYTF.

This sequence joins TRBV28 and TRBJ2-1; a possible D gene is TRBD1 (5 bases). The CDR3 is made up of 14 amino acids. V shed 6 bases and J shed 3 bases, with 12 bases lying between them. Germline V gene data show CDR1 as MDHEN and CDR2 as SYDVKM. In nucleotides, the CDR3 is TGTGCCAGCAGCCTGACAGCTTACTACAATGAGCAGTTCTTC. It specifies CASSLTAYYNEQFF. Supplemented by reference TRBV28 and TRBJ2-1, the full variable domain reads DVKVTQSSRYLVKRTGEKVFLECVQDMDHENMFWYRQDPGLGLRLIYFSYDVKMKEKGDIPEGYSVSREKKERFSLILESASTNQTSMYLCASSLTAYYNEQFFGPGTRLTVL.

CDR3 sequence: CASSSSGSGTGELFF. DNA for the CDR3: TGTGCCAGCAGCTCGAGCGGGAGCGGGACCGGGGAGCTGTTTTTT. The chain couples TRBV7-9 to TRBJ2-2; 8 bases agree with TRBD2. Per germline, CDR1 SEHNR and CDR2 FQNEAQ (reference sequence). V dropped 4 bases and J dropped 5; count of bases not matched to a gene: 6. This CDR3 spans 15 amino acids.

The CDR3 coding sequence is TGTGCCAGCGAGTTATCCGGGGTATATAATTCACCCCTCCACTTT. Translating it yields CASELSGVYNSPLHF. The rearrangement joins TRBV25-1 to TRBJ1-6, with no clear D. Germline V gene data show CDR1 as MGHDK and CDR2 as SYGVNS. Trimming left V 8 bases short and J 4 bases short, with 15 bases between. The CDR3 length is 15 residues.

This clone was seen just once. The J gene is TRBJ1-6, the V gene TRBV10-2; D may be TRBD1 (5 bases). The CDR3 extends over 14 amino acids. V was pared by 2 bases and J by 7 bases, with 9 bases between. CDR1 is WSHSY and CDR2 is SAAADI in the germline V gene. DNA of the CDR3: TGCGCCAGCAGTGAGGGGGCGCGCAATTCACCCCTCCACTTT. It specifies CASSEGARNSPLHF.

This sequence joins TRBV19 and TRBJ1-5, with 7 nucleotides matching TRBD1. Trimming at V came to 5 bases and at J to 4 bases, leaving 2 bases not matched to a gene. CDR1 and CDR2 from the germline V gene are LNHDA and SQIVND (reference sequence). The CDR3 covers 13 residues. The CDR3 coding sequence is TGTGCCAGTAGTTCGACAGGGAATCAGCCCCAGCATTTT. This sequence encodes CASSSTGNQPQHF. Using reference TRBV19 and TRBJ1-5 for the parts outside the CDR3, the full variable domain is DGGITQSPKYLFRKEGQNVTLSCEQNLNHDAMYWYRQDPGQGLRLIYYSQIVNDFQKGDIAEGYSVSREKKESFPLTVTSAQKNPTAFYLCASSSTGNQPQHFGDGTRLSIL.

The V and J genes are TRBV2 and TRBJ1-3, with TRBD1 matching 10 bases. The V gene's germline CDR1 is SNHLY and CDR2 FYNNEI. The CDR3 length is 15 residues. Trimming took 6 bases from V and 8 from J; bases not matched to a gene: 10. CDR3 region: CASSTPGQGWDTIYF. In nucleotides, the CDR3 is TGTGCCAGCAGCACCCCGGGACAGGGGTGGGACACCATATATTTT.

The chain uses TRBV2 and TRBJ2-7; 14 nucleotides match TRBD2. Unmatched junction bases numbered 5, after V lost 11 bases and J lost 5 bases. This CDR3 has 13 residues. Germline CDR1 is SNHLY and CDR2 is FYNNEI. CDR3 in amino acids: CAEGTSGRNEQYF. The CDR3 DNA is TGTGCCGAAGGGACTAGCGGGAGAAACGAGCAGTACTTC.

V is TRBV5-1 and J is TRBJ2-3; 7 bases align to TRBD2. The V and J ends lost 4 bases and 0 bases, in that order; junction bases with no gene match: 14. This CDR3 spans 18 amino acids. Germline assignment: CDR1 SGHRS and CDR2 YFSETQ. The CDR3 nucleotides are TGCGCCAGCAGCCCCGACCCCCAGCGGGGCACTAGCACAGATACGCAGTATTTT. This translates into CASSPDPQRGTSTDTQYF.

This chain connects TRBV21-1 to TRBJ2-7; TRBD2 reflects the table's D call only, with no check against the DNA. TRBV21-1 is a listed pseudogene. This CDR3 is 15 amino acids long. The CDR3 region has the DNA TGTGCCAGCAACGCGGGACGGCGGTCGACCTACGAGCAGTACTTC. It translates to CASNAGRRSTYEQYF.

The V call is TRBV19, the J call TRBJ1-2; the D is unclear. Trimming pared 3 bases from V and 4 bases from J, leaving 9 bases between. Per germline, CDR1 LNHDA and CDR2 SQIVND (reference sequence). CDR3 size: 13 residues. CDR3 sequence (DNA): TGTGCCAGTAGTATTCCCGGGATCTATGGCTACACCTTC. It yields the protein CASSIPGIYGYTF.

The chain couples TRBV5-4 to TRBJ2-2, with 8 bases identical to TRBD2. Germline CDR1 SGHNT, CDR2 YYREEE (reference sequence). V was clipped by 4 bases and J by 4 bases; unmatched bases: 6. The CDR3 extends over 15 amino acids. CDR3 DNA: TGTGCCAGCAGCATAATAGCGGGAAGCACCGGGGAGCTGTTTTTT. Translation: CASSIIAGSTGELFF.

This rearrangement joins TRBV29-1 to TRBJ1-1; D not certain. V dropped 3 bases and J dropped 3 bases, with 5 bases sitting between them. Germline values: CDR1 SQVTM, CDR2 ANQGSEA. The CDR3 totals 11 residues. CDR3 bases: TGCAGCGTTGATGAGGACACTGAAGCTTTCTTT. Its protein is CSVDEDTEAFF.

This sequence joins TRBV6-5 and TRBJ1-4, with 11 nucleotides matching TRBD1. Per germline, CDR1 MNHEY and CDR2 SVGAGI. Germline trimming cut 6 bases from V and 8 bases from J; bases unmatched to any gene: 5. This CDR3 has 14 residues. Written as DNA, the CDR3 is TGTGCCAGCAGCCTCGGGACAGGGGGGGAAAAACTGTTTTTT. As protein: CASSLGTGGEKLFF.

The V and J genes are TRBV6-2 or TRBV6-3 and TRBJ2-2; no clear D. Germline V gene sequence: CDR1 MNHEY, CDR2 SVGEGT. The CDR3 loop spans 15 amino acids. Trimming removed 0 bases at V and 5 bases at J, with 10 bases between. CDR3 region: CASSYSVPITGELFF. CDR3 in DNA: TGTGCCAGCAGTTACTCGGTCCCTATTACCGGGGAGCTGTTTTTT.

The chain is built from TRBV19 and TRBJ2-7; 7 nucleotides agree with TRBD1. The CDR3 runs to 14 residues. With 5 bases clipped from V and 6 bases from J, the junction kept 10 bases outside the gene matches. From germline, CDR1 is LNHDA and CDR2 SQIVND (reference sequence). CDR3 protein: CASSPSTGTAEQYF. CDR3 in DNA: TGTGCCAGTAGTCCGTCGACAGGGACCGCCGAGCAGTACTTC. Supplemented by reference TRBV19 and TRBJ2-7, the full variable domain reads DGGITQSPKYLFRKEGQNVTLSCEQNLNHDAMYWYRQDPGQGLRLIYYSQIVNDFQKGDIAEGYSVSREKKESFPLTVTSAQKNPTAFYLCASSPSTGTAEQYFGPGTRLTVT.

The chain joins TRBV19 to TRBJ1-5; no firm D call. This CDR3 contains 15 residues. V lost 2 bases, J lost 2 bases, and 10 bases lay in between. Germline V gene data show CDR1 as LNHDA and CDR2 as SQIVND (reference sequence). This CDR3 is CASSIRGKGNQPQHF. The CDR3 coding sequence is TGTGCCAGTAGTATACGTGGCAAAGGCAATCAGCCCCAGCATTTT.

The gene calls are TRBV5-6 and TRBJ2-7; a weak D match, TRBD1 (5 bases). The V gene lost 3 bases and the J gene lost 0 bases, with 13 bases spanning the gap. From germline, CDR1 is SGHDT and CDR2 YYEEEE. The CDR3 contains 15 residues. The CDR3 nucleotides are TGTGCCAGCAGCTCCTCACTGACAGCCTCCTACGAGCAGTACTTC. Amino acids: CASSSSLTASYEQYF.

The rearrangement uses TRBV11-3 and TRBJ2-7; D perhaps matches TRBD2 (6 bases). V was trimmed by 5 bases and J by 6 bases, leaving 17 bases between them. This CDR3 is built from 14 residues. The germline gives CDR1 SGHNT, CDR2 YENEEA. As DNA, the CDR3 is TGTGCCAGCAGCCCCCGGGACTCCCCGGGCGAGCAGTACTTC. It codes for CASSPRDSPGEQYF.